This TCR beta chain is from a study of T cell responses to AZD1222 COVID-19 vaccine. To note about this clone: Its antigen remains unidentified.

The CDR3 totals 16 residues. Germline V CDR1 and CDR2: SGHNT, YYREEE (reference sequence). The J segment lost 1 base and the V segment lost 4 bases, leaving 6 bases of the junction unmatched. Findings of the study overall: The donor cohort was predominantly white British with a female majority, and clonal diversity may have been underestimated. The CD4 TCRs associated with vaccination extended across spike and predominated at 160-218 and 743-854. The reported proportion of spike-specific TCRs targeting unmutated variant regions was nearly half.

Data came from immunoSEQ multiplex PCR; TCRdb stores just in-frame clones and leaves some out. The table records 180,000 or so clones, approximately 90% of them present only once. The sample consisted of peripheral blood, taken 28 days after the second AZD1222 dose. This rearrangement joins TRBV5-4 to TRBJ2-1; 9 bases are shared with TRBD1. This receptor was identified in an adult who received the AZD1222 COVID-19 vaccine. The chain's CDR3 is CASSPTGTGSYNEQFF. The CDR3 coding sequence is TGTGCCAGCAGCCCAACCGGGACAGGGTCCTACAATGAGCAGTTCTTC. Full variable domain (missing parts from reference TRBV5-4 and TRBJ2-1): ETGVTQSPTHLIKTRGQQVTLRCSSQSGHNTVSWYQQALGQGPQFIFQYYREEENGRGNFPPRFSGLQFPNYSSELNVNALELDDSALYLCASSPTGTGSYNEQFFGPGTRLTVL.